Sequencing of this T cell receptor (beta chain) was carried out in a study of blood T cell repertoires in COVID-19. Overall study context: From T cells, B-cell-depleted T cells, or PBMCs came the material, which was cDNA or gDNA.

Germline V gives CDR1 GTSNPN, CDR2 SVGIG (reference sequence). This CDR3 is built from 13 residues. The V end lost 1 base, the J end lost 2 bases, and 8 bases lay between the germline ends. Here immunoSEQ multiplex PCR was the method, and the copy in TCRdb shows in-frame clones only, minus some. Counted here are 150,000 to 200,000 clones, roughly 82% occurring once; the ten biggest clones make up roughly 15%. Enrolled through a virtual design, the participants were between roughly 18 and 95 years of age and came from 24 US areas. Each participant's cohort was designated according to participant-reported clinical history. All recovered Cohort 3 donors got two negative PCRs, got clearance, or saw symptom resolution.

The chain joins TRBV30 to TRBJ1-2; the D is unclear. This TCR came from a man aged 50 or older who had recovered from COVID-19. The sequenced sample was PBMCs or T cells enriched from blood (not recorded which). The CDR3 loop is CAWSAVLNYGYTF. As DNA, the CDR3 is TGTGCCTGGAGTGCGGTCCTAAACTATGGCTACACCTTC.